A single sample gave rise to the 25 T cell receptor beta chains below, sequenced in a study of blood T cell repertoires in COVID-19. Sequenced by immunoSEQ multiplex PCR; TCRdb stores in-frame clones only, minus some. The sample lists about 150,000 clones; approximately 86% were seen once. Sample: peripheral blood. The receptors were sampled from a woman aged 70 to 79 with acute or convalescent COVID-19.

The chain uses TRBV6-5 and TRBJ1-1, with D possibly TRBD1 on 6 matching bases. The CDR3 is made up of 15 amino acids. From germline, CDR1 is MNHEY and CDR2 SVGAGI. Deletions cut 2 bases from V and 6 bases from J, with 16 bases between. CDR3 amino acids: CASSYLQQGVPEAFF. The CDR3 region has the DNA TGTGCCAGCAGTTACCTCCAACAGGGAGTTCCTGAAGCTTTCTTT.

The chain couples TRBV5-1 to TRBJ1-2; 10 positions agree with TRBD1. The CDR3 has 15 residues. The germline V gene encodes CDR1 SGHRS and CDR2 YFSETQ. Trimming cost V 4 bases and J 3 bases; bases outside gene matches: 6. The CDR3 region is CASSRGDRGDYGYTF. The CDR3 bases are TGCGCCAGCAGCCGGGGGGACAGGGGCGACTATGGCTACACCTTC.

The chain employs TRBV7-6 and TRBJ2-1, with TRBD1 matching over 11 bases. From germline, CDR1 is SGHVS and CDR2 FNYEAQ. V shed 5 bases, J shed 3 bases, and the junction held 6 bases outside the gene matches. The CDR3 covers 16 residues. CDR3 sequence: CASSPGTGGYYNEQFF. The CDR3 region has the DNA TGTGCCAGCAGCCCCGGGACAGGGGGTTACTACAATGAGCAGTTCTTC.

This chain links TRBV5-1 with TRBJ1-2, with D unresolved. Germline CDR1 and CDR2: SGHRS and YFSETQ. The CDR3 runs to 16 residues. V was shortened by 2 bases and J by 7 bases, with 21 bases between the two germline ends. This chain's CDR3 is CASSFSAGRPDSGYTF. For the CDR3, the DNA is TGCGCCAGCAGCTTCTCCGCGGGCCGACCAGATAGTGGCTACACCTTC. Together with reference TRBV5-1 and TRBJ1-2, the CDR3 gives the full variable domain: KAGVTQTPRYLIKTRGQQVTLSCSPISGHRSVSWYQQTPGQGLQFLFEYFSETQRNKGNFPGRFSGRQFSNSRSEMNVSTLELGDSALYLCASSFSAGRPDSGYTFGSGTRLTVV.

The rearrangement uses TRBV19 and TRBJ1-5, with 8 bases identical to TRBD1. Unmatched junction bases numbered 2, after V lost 2 bases and J lost 5 bases. Germline V gene lookup returns CDR1 LNHDA and CDR2 SQIVND (reference sequence). The length of the CDR3 is 14 residues. This CDR3 reads CASSITGGDQPQHF. The CDR3 DNA reads as TGTGCCAGTAGTATAACAGGGGGGGATCAGCCCCAGCATTTT.

V is TRBV5-1 and J is TRBJ2-1, with D perhaps matching TRBD2 (6 bases). There are 15 residues in the CDR3. Germline V CDR1 and CDR2: SGHRS, YFSETQ. V dropped 1 base and J dropped 5 bases, with 13 bases sitting between them. The chain's CDR3 is CASSLSRLANNEQFF. The CDR3, as DNA: TGCGCCAGCAGCTTGTCCCGGCTAGCGAACAATGAGCAGTTCTTC.

This chain connects TRBV5-6 to TRBJ2-3, with TRBD1 identical over 9 bases. This CDR3 is built from 16 residues. V dropped 0 bases and J dropped 6; count of bases not matched to a gene: 8. Germline values: CDR1 SGHDT, CDR2 YYEEEE. The CDR3 reads CASSLDRGLVDDTQYF. In DNA, the CDR3 is TGTGCCAGCAGCTTGGACAGGGGGCTCGTGGATGATACGCAGTATTTT.

V is TRBV28 and J is TRBJ1-4; 8 nucleotides match TRBD1. This CDR3 spans 15 amino acids. The ends lost 5 bases at V and 7 bases at J; junction bases unmatched: 9. CDR1 is MDHEN, CDR2 SYDVKM, per germline. As DNA, the CDR3 is TGTGCCAGCAGTGCGCGGACAGGGTCGGGTGAAAAACTGTTTTTT. Protein product: CASSARTGSGEKLFF. Variable domain in full (rest from reference TRBV28 and TRBJ1-4): DVKVTQSSRYLVKRTGEKVFLECVQDMDHENMFWYRQDPGLGLRLIYFSYDVKMKEKGDIPEGYSVSREKKERFSLILESASTNQTSMYLCASSARTGSGEKLFFGSGTQLSVL.

This sequence joins TRBV12-3 or TRBV12-4 and TRBJ1-2, with D maybe TRBD1 (5 bases). The CDR3 spans 13 residues. The V gene lost 3 bases and the J gene lost 7 bases, with 12 bases spanning the gap. CDR3 nucleotide sequence: TGTGCCAGCAGTTTGGTGATACAGGTTGGCTACACCTTC. Protein product: CASSLVIQVGYTF.

The chain uses TRBV3-1 (or the pseudogene TRBV3-2) and TRBJ1-5, with TRBD1 identical over 9 bases. CDR3 size: 16 residues. Germline CDR1 reads LGHDT; CDR2 reads YNNKEL (reference sequence). V dropped 4 bases and J dropped 1; count of bases not matched to a gene: 5. The CDR3 bases are TGTGCCAGCAGCCCGGGGGACAGGGTAAGCAATCAGCCCCAGCATTTT. This sequence encodes CASSPGDRVSNQPQHF.

The chain is built from TRBV10-3 and TRBJ2-1; D may be TRBD1 (6 bases). CDR3 length equals 15 residues. Per the germline V gene, CDR1 is ENHRY and CDR2 is SYGVKD. Trimming shortened V by 6 bases and J by 0 bases, and 12 bases separated the two germline ends. The CDR3 spells CAIRSDRSSYNEQFF. CDR3 in DNA: TGTGCCATCAGATCAGACAGGAGCTCCTACAATGAGCAGTTCTTC.

The rearrangement links TRBV6-2 or TRBV6-3 to TRBJ1-1; D possibly corresponds to TRBD1 (5 bases). The germline CDR1 and CDR2 sequences are MNHEY and SVGEGT. V was cut by 5 bases and J by 0 bases, with 13 bases left in between. The CDR3 totals 15 residues. The CDR3 DNA follows: TGTGCCAGCAGTATGTGGGGCCGGATGAACACTGAAGCTTTCTTT. Its protein product is CASSMWGRMNTEAFF.

This clone was recorded a few times. The chain has TRBV20-1 and TRBJ1-1; no clear D gene. V shed 3 bases and J shed 2 bases, with 7 bases lying between them. Germline loops: CDR1 DFQATT, CDR2 SNEGSKA (reference sequence). CDR3 size: 12 residues. The DNA for the CDR3 is TGCAGTGCTAGTAAAACAAACACTGAAGCTTTCTTT. As protein: CSASKTNTEAFF.

CDR3 nucleotides: TGTGCCAGCAGCCGTAGCGGGGGGGCTAAGGACCGTCTGTATTTT. Its translation: CASSRSGGAKDRLYF. The J gene is TRBJ2-3, the V gene TRBV7-3; 11 positions match TRBD2. The CDR3 runs 15 residues. After removal of 5 bases from V and 14 bases from J, the junction contained 15 bases not matched to a gene. Germline lookup yields CDR1 SGHTA and CDR2 FQGTGA.

This chain uses TRBV24-1 with TRBJ2-3; 10 bases map to TRBD2. This CDR3 region has 16 residues. V dropped 5 bases and J dropped 3; count of bases not matched to a gene: 7. Looked up from germline, CDR1 is KGHDR and CDR2 is SFDVKD. The CDR3 region has the DNA TGTGCCACCAGTGGGGTAGCGGGGGGATCGACAGATACGCAGTATTTT. Translation gives CATSGVAGGSTDTQYF.

The genes are TRBV28 and TRBJ2-1; 8 bases align to TRBD2. The CDR3 has 12 residues. The germline V gene encodes CDR1 MDHEN and CDR2 SYDVKM. Trimming took 2 bases from V and 12 from J; bases not matched to a gene: 3. CDR3 residues: CASSLAGGRQFF. CDR3 sequence (DNA): TGTGCCAGCAGTTTAGCGGGGGGTCGGCAGTTCTTC.

The rearrangement links TRBV9 to TRBJ1-2; TRBD1 might be the D (6 bases). The V gene's germline CDR1 is SGDLS and CDR2 YYNGEE. This CDR3 has 13 amino acids. Deletions cut 7 bases from V and 4 bases from J, with 14 bases between. CDR3 amino acids: CASSAGEGYGYTF. In nucleotides, the CDR3 is TGTGCCAGCTCTGCAGGGGAAGGCTATGGCTACACCTTC.

The chain couples TRBV5-5 to TRBJ2-7; D not resolved. V was pared by 0 bases and J by 11 bases, with 9 bases between. This CDR3 has 11 amino acids. Germline V lookup: CDR1 SGHKS, CDR2 YYEKEE (reference sequence). The CDR3 nucleotides read TGTGCCAGCAGCTTGGACAGTAAAAAGTACGTC. It encodes CASSLDSKKYV.

The rearrangement joins TRBV29-1 to TRBJ1-2, with 7 bases aligning to TRBD1. The V and J ends lost 6 bases and 7 bases, in that order; junction bases with no gene match: 8. Per germline, CDR1 SQVTM and CDR2 ANQGSEA. The CDR3 is 12 residues long. The CDR3 loop is CSVLTGPGGYTF. The CDR3, as DNA: TGCAGCGTACTGACAGGGCCGGGTGGCTACACCTTC.

The genes are TRBV19 and TRBJ1-3; D not certain. This CDR3 is built from 15 residues. The V end was cut by 7 bases, the J end by 2 bases, with 15 bases between. Germline V CDR1 and CDR2: LNHDA, SQIVND (reference sequence). The CDR3 reads CASNDPGNTGNTIYF. The CDR3 DNA follows: TGTGCCAGTAATGATCCGGGGAATACTGGAAACACCATATATTTT.

The rearrangement links TRBV10-3 to TRBJ2-1; D is perhaps TRBD2 (6 bases). Trimming removed 2 bases at V and 4 bases at J, with 6 bases between. The germline V gene has CDR1 ENHRY and CDR2 SYGVKD. The CDR3 consists of 13 residues. CDR3 in DNA: TGTGCCATCAGTGAGCGGGGGTACAATGAGCAGTTCTTC. Translated: CAISERGYNEQFF.

The rearrangement uses TRBV28 and TRBJ1-2; TRBD1 agrees at 7 bases. Trimming took 6 bases from V and 4 from J; bases not matched to a gene: 8. CDR1 and CDR2 from the germline V gene are MDHEN and SYDVKM. CDR3 length equals 14 residues. CDR3 in DNA: TGTGCCAGCAGCCCGGGGCAGGGGGGCTATGGCTACACCTTC. This sequence encodes CASSPGQGGYGYTF.

This clone was seen a single time. The CDR3 region is CASTSEQGGVYGYTF. The CDR3 DNA follows: TGTGCCAGCACCTCTGAACAGGGGGGTGTCTATGGCTACACCTTC. The chain couples TRBV6-6 to TRBJ1-2, with 8 bases identical to TRBD1. The CDR3 consists of 15 residues. Germline V gene data show CDR1 as MNHNY and CDR2 as SVGAGI (reference sequence). J gave up 4 bases and V 7 bases, and 11 bases lay outside the gene matches.

This chain links TRBV4-1 with TRBJ1-3, with 9 nucleotides matching TRBD1. This CDR3 has 16 amino acids. CDR1 is MGHRA and CDR2 is YSYEKL in the germline V gene. The J segment lost 5 bases and the V segment lost 4 bases, leaving 9 bases of the junction unmatched. The CDR3 reads CASSPQQGALRNTIYF. The CDR3 DNA follows: TGCGCCAGCAGCCCTCAACAGGGGGCTCTCAGAAACACCATATATTTT.

V usage is TRBV19 and J usage is TRBJ1-2; no clear D gene. Trimming left V 8 bases short and J 0 bases short, with 16 bases between. CDR1 is LNHDA and CDR2 is SQIVND in the germline V gene (reference sequence). The CDR3 runs 15 residues. The CDR3 protein is CASRYPMGANYGYTF. The CDR3 nucleotides are TGTGCCAGTCGCTATCCGATGGGAGCTAACTATGGCTACACCTTC.